The following is a TCR beta chain sequence with its context. Its specificity is unknown. This sample was taken from a study of vaccination and CD4 T cells after COVID-19. Overall study: Timing of post-vaccine sample collection was a median around 72 days after dose two, with a range of 14 to 241.

Treatment: roughly 11-day PBMC culture with coronavirus spike peptide pools or control peptides (ViraFEST assay). This CDR3 is built from 14 residues. Trimming at V came to 1 base and at J to 4 bases, leaving 2 bases not matched to a gene. Germline CDR1 SEHNR, CDR2 FQNEAQ (reference sequence). Sequenced with the Oncomine TCR Beta short-read assay was DNA taken from cultured CD4+ T cells. TCRdb re-derived calls from the PCR reads in MiXCR, one entry per CDR3 protein. This sample has fewer than 15,000 distinct CDR3 sequences, with about 82% found just once. The clonotype originates from a human donor who had recovered from COVID-19. Sequencing was done on a sample of CD4+ T cells from blood, cultured in vitro. The chain couples TRBV7-9 to TRBJ2-3, with TRBD1 matching 7 bases. The CDR3 DNA reads as TGTGCCAGCAGCTTAGAGGGGGCCCCAGATACGCAGTATTTT. The encoded protein is CASSLEGAPDTQYF. Variable domain in full (rest from reference TRBV7-9 and TRBJ2-3): DTGVSQNPRHKITKRGQNVTFRCDPISEHNRLYWYRQTLGQGPEFLTYFQNEAQLEKSRLLSDRFSAERPKGSFSTLEIQRTEQGDSAMYLCASSLEGAPDTQYFGPGTRLTVL.